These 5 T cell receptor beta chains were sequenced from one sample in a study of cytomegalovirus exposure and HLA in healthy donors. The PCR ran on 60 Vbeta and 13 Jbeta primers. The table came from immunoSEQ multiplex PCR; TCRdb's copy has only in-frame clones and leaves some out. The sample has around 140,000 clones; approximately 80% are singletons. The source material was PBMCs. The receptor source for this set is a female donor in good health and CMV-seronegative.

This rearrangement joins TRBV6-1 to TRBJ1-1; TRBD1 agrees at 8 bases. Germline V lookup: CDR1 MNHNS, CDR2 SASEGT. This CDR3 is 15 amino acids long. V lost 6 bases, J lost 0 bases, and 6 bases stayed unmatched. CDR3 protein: CASRRGTGLNTEAFF. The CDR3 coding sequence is TGTGCCAGCAGGAGAGGGACAGGCCTGAACACTGAAGCTTTCTTT.

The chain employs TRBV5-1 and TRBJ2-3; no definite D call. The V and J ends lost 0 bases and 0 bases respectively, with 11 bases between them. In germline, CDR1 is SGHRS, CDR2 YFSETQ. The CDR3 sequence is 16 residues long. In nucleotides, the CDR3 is TGCGCCAGCAGCTTGGAGGCCAGGAAAAGCACAGATACGCAGTATTTT. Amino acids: CASSLEARKSTDTQYF.

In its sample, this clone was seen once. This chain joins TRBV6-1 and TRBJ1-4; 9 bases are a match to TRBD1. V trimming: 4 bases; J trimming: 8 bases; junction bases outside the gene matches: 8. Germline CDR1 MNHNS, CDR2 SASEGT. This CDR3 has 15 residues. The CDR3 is CASSVLTGGGEKLFF. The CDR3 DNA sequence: TGTGCCAGCAGTGTCCTGACAGGGGGAGGCGAAAAACTGTTTTTT.

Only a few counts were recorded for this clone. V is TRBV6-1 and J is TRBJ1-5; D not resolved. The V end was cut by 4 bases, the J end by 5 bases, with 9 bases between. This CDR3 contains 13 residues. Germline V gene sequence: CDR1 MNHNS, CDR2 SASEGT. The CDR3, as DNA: TGTGCCAGCAGTGGGAGAATAGATCAGCCCCAGCATTTT. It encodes CASSGRIDQPQHF.

The CDR3 nucleotides are TGTGCCAGCAGGTTTCACGGGAGGGCTTTCTTT. It yields the protein CASRFHGRAFF. The chain has TRBV27 and TRBJ1-1; D gene uncertain. This CDR3 is 11 amino acids long. Germline V gene data show CDR1 as MNHEY and CDR2 as SMNVEV (reference sequence). Trimming took 6 bases from V and 11 from J, leaving 13 bases between them.